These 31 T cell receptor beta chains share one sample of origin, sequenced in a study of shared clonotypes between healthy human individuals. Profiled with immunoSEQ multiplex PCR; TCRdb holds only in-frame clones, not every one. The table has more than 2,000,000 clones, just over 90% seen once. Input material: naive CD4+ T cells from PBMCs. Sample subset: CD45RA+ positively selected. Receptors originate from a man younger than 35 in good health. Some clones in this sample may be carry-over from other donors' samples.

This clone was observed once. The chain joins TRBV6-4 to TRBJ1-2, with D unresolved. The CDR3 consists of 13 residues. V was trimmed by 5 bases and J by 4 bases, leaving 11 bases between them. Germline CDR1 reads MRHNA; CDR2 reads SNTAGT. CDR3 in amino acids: CASSLDGSYGYTF. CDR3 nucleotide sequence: TGTGCCAGCAGTTTGGACGGCTCCTATGGCTACACCTTC.

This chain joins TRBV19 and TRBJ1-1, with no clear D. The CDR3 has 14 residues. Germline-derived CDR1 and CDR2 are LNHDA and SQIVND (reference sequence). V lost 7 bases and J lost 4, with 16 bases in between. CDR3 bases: TGTGCCAGTACCCGAGACCGGAGGCCCACTGAAGCTTTCTTT. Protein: CASTRDRRPTEAFF.

DNA for the CDR3: TGTGCCAGCTCACCACAGGGGCCTAGCACAGATACGCAGTATTTT. Its translation: CASSPQGPSTDTQYF. The chain joins TRBV18 to TRBJ2-3; D might be TRBD1 (5 bases). Germline V CDR1 and CDR2: KGHSH, LQKENI. Trimming took 1 base from V and 0 from J, leaving 8 bases between them. The CDR3 runs to 15 residues.

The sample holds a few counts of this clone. The CDR3 coding sequence is TGTGCCAGTTCTCCGGGAATCAGGTTTAGCACTGAAGCTTTCTTT. Amino acids: CASSPGIRFSTEAFF. The rearrangement uses TRBV19 and TRBJ1-1; D not resolved. Trimming cost V 8 bases and J 4 bases, with 20 bases left between them. This CDR3 contains 15 residues. Germline-derived CDR1 and CDR2 are LNHDA and SQIVND (reference sequence).

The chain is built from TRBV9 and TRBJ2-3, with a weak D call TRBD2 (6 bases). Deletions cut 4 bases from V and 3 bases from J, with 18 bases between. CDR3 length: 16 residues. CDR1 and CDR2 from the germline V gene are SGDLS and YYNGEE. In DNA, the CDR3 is TGTGCCAGCAGCCCTACTGGGCGGGGCGGGACAGATACGCAGTATTTT. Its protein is CASSPTGRGGTDTQYF.

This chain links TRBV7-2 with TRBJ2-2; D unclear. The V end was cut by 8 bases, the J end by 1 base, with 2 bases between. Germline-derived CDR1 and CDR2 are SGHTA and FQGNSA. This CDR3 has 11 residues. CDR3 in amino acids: CASGNTGELFF. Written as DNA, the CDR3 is TGTGCCAGCGGGAACACCGGGGAGCTGTTTTTT.

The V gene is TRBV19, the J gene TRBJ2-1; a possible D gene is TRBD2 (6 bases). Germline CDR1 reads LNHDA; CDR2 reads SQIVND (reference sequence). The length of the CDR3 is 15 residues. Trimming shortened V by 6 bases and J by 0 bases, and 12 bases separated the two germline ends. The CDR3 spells CASRARESSYNEQFF. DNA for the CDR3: TGTGCCAGTAGGGCCCGGGAGAGCTCCTACAATGAGCAGTTCTTC. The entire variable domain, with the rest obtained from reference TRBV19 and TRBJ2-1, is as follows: DGGITQSPKYLFRKEGQNVTLSCEQNLNHDAMYWYRQDPGQGLRLIYYSQIVNDFQKGDIAEGYSVSREKKESFPLTVTSAQKNPTAFYLCASRARESSYNEQFFGPGTRLTVL.

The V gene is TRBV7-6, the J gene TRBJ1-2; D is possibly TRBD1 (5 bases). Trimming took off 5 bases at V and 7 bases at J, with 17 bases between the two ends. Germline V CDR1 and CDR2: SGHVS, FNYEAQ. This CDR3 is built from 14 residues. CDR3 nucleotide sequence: TGTGCCAGCAGCCTACGCGGGGCGAGGGTTGGCTACACCTTC. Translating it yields CASSLRGARVGYTF.

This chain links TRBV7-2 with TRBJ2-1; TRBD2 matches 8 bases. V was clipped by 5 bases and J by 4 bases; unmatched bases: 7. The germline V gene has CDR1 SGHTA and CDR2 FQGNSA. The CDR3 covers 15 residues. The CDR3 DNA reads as TGTGCCAGCAGCCCCAGCGGGGGCTTTTACAATGAGCAGTTCTTC. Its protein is CASSPSGGFYNEQFF.

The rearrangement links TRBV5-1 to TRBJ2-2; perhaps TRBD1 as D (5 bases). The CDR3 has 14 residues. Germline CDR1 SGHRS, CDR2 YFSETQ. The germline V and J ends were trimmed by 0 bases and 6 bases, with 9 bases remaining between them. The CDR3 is CASSLVVTAGELFF. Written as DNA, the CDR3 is TGCGCCAGCAGCTTGGTAGTGACAGCCGGGGAGCTGTTTTTT.

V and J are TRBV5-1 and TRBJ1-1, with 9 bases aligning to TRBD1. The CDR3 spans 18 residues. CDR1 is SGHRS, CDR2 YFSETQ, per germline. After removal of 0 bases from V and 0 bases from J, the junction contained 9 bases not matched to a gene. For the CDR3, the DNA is TGCGCCAGCAGCTTGGCCCGAGGACAGGGGTCCCTGAACACTGAAGCTTTCTTT. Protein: CASSLARGQGSLNTEAFF.

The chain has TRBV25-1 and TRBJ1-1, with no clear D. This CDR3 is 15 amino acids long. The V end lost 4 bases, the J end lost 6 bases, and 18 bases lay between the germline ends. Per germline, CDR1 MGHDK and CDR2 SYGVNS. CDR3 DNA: TGTGCCAGCAGTGGATATGGGGAGGTTGAGCCTGAAGCTTTCTTT. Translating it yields CASSGYGEVEPEAFF.

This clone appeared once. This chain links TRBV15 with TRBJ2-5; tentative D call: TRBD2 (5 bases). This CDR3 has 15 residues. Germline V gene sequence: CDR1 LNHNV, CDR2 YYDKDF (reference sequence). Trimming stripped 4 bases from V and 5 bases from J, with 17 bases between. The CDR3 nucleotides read TGTGCCACCAGCAAAGAGGGCCATAACGTGGAGACCCAGTACTTC. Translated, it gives CATSKEGHNVETQYF.

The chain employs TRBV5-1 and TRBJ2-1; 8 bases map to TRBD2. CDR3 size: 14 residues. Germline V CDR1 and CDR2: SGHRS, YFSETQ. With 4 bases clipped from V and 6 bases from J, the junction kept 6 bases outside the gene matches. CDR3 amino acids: CASSPIAGFNEQFF. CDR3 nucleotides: TGCGCCAGCAGCCCCATAGCGGGATTCAATGAGCAGTTCTTC.

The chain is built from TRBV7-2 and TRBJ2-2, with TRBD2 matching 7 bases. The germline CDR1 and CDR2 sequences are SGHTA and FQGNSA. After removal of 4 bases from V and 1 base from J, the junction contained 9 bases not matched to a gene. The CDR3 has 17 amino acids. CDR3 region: CASSYPGRGGNTGELFF. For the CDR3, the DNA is TGTGCCAGCAGCTACCCCGGGCGCGGGGGGAACACCGGGGAGCTGTTTTTT. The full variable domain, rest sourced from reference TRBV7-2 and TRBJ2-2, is GAGVSQSPSNKVTEKGKDVELRCDPISGHTALYWYRQSLGQGLEFLIYFQGNSAPDKSGLPSDRFSAERTGGSVSTLTIQRTQQEDSAVYLCASSYPGRGGNTGELFFGEGSRLTVL.

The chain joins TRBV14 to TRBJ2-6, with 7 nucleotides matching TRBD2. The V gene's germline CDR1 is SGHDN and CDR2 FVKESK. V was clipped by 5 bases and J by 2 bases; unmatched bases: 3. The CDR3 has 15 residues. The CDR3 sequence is CASSKRGAGANVLTF. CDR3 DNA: TGTGCCAGCAGCAAACGGGGGGCTGGGGCCAACGTCCTGACTTTC.

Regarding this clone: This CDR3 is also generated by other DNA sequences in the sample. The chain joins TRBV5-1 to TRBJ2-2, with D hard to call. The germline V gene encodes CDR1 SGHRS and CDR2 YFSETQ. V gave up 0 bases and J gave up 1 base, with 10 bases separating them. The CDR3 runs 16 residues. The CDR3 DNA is TGCGCCAGCAGCTTGGAGGCAGGTGTGAACACCGGGGAGCTGTTTTTT. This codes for CASSLEAGVNTGELFF.

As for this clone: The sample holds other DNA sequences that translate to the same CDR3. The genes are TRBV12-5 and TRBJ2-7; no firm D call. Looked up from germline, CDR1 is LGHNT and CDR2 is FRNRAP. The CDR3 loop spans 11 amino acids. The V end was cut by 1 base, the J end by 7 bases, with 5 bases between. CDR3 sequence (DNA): TGTGCTAGTGGTTTGGGCAGGGAGCAGTACTTC. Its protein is CASGLGREQYF.

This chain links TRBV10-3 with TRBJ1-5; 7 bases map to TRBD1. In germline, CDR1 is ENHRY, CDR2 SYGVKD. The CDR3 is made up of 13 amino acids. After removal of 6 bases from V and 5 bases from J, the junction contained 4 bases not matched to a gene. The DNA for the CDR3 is TGTGCCATCAGGGGACAGCCTGATCAGCCCCAGCATTTT. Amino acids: CAIRGQPDQPQHF.

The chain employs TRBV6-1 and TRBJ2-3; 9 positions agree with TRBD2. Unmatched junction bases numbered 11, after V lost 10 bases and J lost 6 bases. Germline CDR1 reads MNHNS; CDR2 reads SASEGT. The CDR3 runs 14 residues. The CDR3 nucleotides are TGTGCCACCGAAGGCGGGAGGGCCGGCGATACGCAGTATTTT. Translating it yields CATEGGRAGDTQYF.

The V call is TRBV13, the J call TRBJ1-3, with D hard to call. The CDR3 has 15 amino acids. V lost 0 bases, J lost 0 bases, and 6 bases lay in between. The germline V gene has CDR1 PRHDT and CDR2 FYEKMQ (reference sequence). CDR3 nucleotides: TGTGCCAGCAGCTTAGGAGGAGACTCTGGAAACACCATATATTTT. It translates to CASSLGGDSGNTIYF. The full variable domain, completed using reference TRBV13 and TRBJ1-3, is AAGVIQSPRHLIKEKRETATLKCYPIPRHDTVYWYQQGPGQDPQFLISFYEKMQSDKGSIPDRFSAQQFSDYHSELNMSSLELGDSALYFCASSLGGDSGNTIYFGEGSWLTVV.

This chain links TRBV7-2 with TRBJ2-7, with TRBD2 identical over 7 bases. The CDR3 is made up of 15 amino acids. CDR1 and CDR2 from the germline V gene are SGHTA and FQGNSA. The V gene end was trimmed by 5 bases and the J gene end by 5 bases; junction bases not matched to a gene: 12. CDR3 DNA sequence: TGTGCCAGCAGCCCCTGGGGGGGACGTGGAGACGAGCAGTACTTC. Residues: CASSPWGGRGDEQYF.

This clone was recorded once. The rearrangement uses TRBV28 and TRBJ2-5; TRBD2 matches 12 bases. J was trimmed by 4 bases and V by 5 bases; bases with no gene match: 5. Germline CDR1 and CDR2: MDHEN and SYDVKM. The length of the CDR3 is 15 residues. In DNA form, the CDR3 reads TGTGCCAGCAGTCCTGGACTAGCGGGATCAGAGACCCAGTACTTC. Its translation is CASSPGLAGSETQYF.

CDR3 sequence: CASSQAALGSYNSPLHF. The CDR3 DNA reads as TGCGCCAGCAGCCAAGCCGCCCTGGGGTCCTATAATTCACCCCTCCACTTT. The rearrangement links TRBV4-3 to TRBJ1-6; D unresolved. CDR3 size: 17 residues. Germline CDR1 is LGHNA and CDR2 is YSLEER. Deletions cut 1 base from V and 1 base from J, with 11 bases between.

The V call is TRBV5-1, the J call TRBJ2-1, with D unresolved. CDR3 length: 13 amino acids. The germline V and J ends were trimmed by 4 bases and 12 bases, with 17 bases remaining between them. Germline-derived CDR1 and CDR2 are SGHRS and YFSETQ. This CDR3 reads CASSPTRLEVQFF. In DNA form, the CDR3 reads TGCGCCAGCAGCCCGACGCGATTGGAAGTGCAGTTCTTC. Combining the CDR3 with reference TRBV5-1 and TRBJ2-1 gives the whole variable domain KAGVTQTPRYLIKTRGQQVTLSCSPISGHRSVSWYQQTPGQGLQFLFEYFSETQRNKGNFPGRFSGRQFSNSRSEMNVSTLELGDSALYLCASSPTRLEVQFFGPGTRLTVL.

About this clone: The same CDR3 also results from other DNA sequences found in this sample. CDR3 in DNA: TGTGCCAGCTCACCAAGAGAGGGACCCTACAATGAGCAGTTCTTC. Protein: CASSPREGPYNEQFF. The chain couples TRBV18 to TRBJ2-1; the D gene could be TRBD1 or TRBD2 (5 bases each). Deletions cut 2 bases from V and 2 bases from J, with 10 bases between. Germline lookup yields CDR1 KGHSH and CDR2 LQKENI. This CDR3 contains 15 residues.

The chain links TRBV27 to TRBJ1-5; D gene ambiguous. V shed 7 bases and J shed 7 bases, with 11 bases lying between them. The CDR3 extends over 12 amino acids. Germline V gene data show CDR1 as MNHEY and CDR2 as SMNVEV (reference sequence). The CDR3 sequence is CASTAKAQPQHF. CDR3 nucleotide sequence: TGTGCCAGCACGGCAAAGGCGCAGCCCCAGCATTTT.

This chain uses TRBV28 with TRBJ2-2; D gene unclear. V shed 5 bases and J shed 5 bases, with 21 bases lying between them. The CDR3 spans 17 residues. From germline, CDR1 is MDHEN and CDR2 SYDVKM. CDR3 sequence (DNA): TGTGCCAGCAGTCCTACCCTTCTTTGGCAGGCAACCGGGGAGCTGTTTTTT. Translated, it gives CASSPTLLWQATGELFF.

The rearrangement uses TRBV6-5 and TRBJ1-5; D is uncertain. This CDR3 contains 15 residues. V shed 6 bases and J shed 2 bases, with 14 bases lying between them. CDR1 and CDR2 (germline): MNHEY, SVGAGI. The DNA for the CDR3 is TGTGCCAGCAGCGATAGTTTATCGCGCAATCAGCCCCAGCATTTT. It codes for CASSDSLSRNQPQHF.

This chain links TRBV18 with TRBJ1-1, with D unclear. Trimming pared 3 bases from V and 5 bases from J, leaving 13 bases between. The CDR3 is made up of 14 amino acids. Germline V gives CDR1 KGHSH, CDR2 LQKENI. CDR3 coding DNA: TGTGCCAGCTCACCCCCCTCGGACTCAACTGAAGCTTTCTTT. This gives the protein CASSPPSDSTEAFF.

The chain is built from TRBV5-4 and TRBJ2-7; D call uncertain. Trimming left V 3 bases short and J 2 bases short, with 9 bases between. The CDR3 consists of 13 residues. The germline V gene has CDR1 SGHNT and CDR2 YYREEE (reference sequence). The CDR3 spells CASSSQGPYEQYF. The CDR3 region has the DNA TGTGCCAGCAGCTCCCAAGGTCCCTACGAGCAGTACTTC.